These 27 T cell receptor beta chains share one sample of origin, sequenced in a study of shared clonotypes between healthy human individuals. Sequencing used immunoSEQ multiplex PCR; TCRdb keeps in-frame clones, though not all of them. The sample shows about 520,000 clones, around four fifths of them seen only once. The specimen sequenced was PBMCs. These receptors came from a woman aged 40 to 55 in good health. Some clones in this sample may be carry-over from other donors' samples.

This clone was seen a handful of times. V usage is TRBV10-1 and J usage is TRBJ2-3; possibly TRBD2 for D (6 bases). V was clipped by 2 bases and J by 2 bases, with 11 bases between them. CDR1 is WNHNN and CDR2 is SYGVQD in the germline V gene (reference sequence). The CDR3 consists of 15 residues. CDR3 bases: TGCGCCAGCAGTGAGGGGGGGTCCGCCACAGATACGCAGTATTTT. Translating gives CASSEGGSATDTQYF.

This rearrangement joins TRBV10-2 to TRBJ2-1; 10 bases are shared with TRBD2. Trimming took 6 bases from V and 1 from J; bases not matched to a gene: 3. CDR1 is WSHSY and CDR2 is SAAADI in the germline V gene. CDR3 size: 15 residues. The CDR3 DNA reads TGCGCCAGCAGCGTAGCGGGAGGTTCCTACAATGAGCAGTTCTTC. This gives the protein CASSVAGGSYNEQFF.

Comments on this clone: A much bigger clone sits one base away, suggesting this may be a read error. The V call is TRBV10-1, the J call TRBJ1-1; the match to TRBD1 covers 9 bases. This CDR3 comprises 13 residues. Per germline, CDR1 WNHNN and CDR2 SYGVQD (reference sequence). CDR3 DNA sequence: TGCGCCAGCAGTGGACAGGGGGACACTGAAGCTCTCTTT. This encodes CASSGQGDTEALF.

This chain links TRBV4-2 with TRBJ2-7; D is uncertain. Trimming removed 3 bases at V and 2 bases at J, with 17 bases between. CDR1 is LGHNA, CDR2 YNFKEQ, per germline. The CDR3 runs to 16 residues. CDR3 loop: CASSQGGFLPPYEQYF. The CDR3 DNA reads TGTGCCAGCAGCCAGGGCGGATTTCTACCCCCCTACGAGCAGTACTTC.

The chain employs TRBV7-2 and TRBJ1-3; perhaps TRBD1 as D (5 bases). Between the trimmed V and J ends, which lost 1 base and 2 bases, there was a span of 12 bases. The CDR3 sequence is 16 residues long. Looked up from germline, CDR1 is SGHTA and CDR2 is FQGNSA. CDR3 region: CASSLVGGPTGNTIYF. The DNA of the CDR3 is TGTGCCAGCAGCTTAGTGGGGGGACCAACTGGAAACACCATATATTTT.

This rearrangement joins TRBV5-4 to TRBJ1-1; 9 bases are shared with TRBD1. CDR3 length: 17 amino acids. Trimming took 4 bases from V and 0 from J; bases not matched to a gene: 10. CDR1 SGHNT and CDR2 YYREEE come from the germline V gene (reference sequence). CDR3 nucleotides: TGTGCCAGCAGCCGGGGACAGGGCCGCCGTATGAACACTGAAGCTTTCTTT. Translated, it gives CASSRGQGRRMNTEAFF. Drawing the rest from reference TRBV5-4 and TRBJ1-1, the complete variable domain is ETGVTQSPTHLIKTRGQQVTLRCSSQSGHNTVSWYQQALGQGPQFIFQYYREEENGRGNFPPRFSGLQFPNYSSELNVNALELDDSALYLCASSRGQGRRMNTEAFFGQGTRLTVV.

The chain recombines TRBV7-9 with TRBJ2-1, with 9 bases fitting TRBD1. The CDR3 contains 14 residues. J was trimmed by 6 bases and V by 3 bases; bases with no gene match: 3. Looked up from germline, CDR1 is SEHNR and CDR2 is FQNEAQ (reference sequence). The CDR3 protein is CASSLGQGSNEQFF. As DNA, the CDR3 is TGTGCCAGCAGCTTGGGACAGGGTTCCAATGAGCAGTTCTTC.

This chain links TRBV2 with TRBJ2-1, with D possibly matching TRBD1 (6 bases). This CDR3 has 14 residues. Germline CDR1 reads SNHLY; CDR2 reads FYNNEI. The ends were cut back, 6 bases at V and 7 bases at J, with 16 bases in the middle. CDR3 bases: TGTGCCAGCAGCGGGGCAAACAGGGAAAATGAGCAGTTCTTC. Translated, it gives CASSGANRENEQFF.

V gene TRBV11-2 combines with J gene TRBJ2-7; D possibly matches TRBD1 or TRBD2 (5 bases each). CDR3 length equals 14 residues. The germline V gene has CDR1 SGHAT and CDR2 FQNNGV. V was trimmed by 5 bases and J by 4 bases, leaving 15 bases between them. The CDR3 bases are TGTGCCAGCAGCCCGGTGGGGGTGGTATACGAGCAGTACTTC. The encoded protein is CASSPVGVVYEQYF.

This clone was detected a few times. At the DNA level, this CDR3 is encoded by other sequences in the same sample as well. The V call is TRBV6-5, the J call TRBJ2-5, with a possible D match to TRBD1 (6 bases). CDR1 and CDR2 (germline): MNHEY, SVGAGI. The CDR3 totals 12 residues. The germline V and J ends were trimmed by 2 bases and 5 bases, with 6 bases remaining between them. This chain's CDR3 is CASSYRGETQYF. For the CDR3, the DNA is TGTGCCAGCAGTTACAGGGGGGAGACCCAGTACTTC.

The chain carries TRBV27 and TRBJ2-6; D not resolved. The CDR3 sequence is 15 residues long. The V gene lost 8 bases and the J gene lost 0 bases, with 11 bases spanning the gap. Germline V gives CDR1 MNHEY, CDR2 SMNVEV (reference sequence). This CDR3 is CASARQTSGANVLTF. DNA of the CDR3: TGTGCCAGCGCCCGGCAGACCTCTGGGGCCAACGTCCTGACTTTC.

This clone has more than one count but fewer than ten. The chain joins TRBV11-2 to TRBJ2-7; 9 nucleotides align to TRBD2. The CDR3 has 15 amino acids. J was trimmed by 0 bases and V by 2 bases; bases with no gene match: 2. Germline loops: CDR1 SGHAT, CDR2 FQNNGV. The CDR3 region has the DNA TGTGCCAGCAGCTTAATTAGCGGGAGCTCCTACGAGCAGTACTTC. Its translation: CASSLISGSSYEQYF.

CDR3 DNA: TGTGCCAGCAGCTTCGGGACAGCTAACTATGGCTACACCTTC. As protein: CASSFGTANYGYTF. This chain uses TRBV7-2 with TRBJ1-2; 7 nucleotides match TRBD1. This CDR3 is 14 amino acids long. The germline V gene encodes CDR1 SGHTA and CDR2 FQGNSA. The V segment lost 3 bases and the J segment 0 bases; nucleotides outside the gene matches: 1.

In the case of this clone: The same CDR3 also results from other DNA sequences found in this sample. The rearrangement links TRBV6-1 to TRBJ2-7; a possible D gene is TRBD2 (6 bases). Germline loops: CDR1 MNHNS, CDR2 SASEGT. The CDR3 sequence is 15 residues long. V was cut by 3 bases and J by 2 bases, with 14 bases left in between. The DNA for the CDR3 is TGTGCCAGCAGTGAGGGGACGGGAGACCCCTACGAGCAGTACTTC. It encodes CASSEGTGDPYEQYF.

The chain recombines TRBV5-6 with TRBJ2-7; D might be TRBD2 (5 bases). V was cut by 2 bases and J by 1 base, with 10 bases left in between. There are 14 residues in the CDR3. Germline-derived CDR1 and CDR2 are SGHDT and YYEEEE. The CDR3 nucleotides read TGTGCCAGCAGCTTTGGTCGGAGGTCCTACGAGCAGTACTTC. It codes for CASSFGRRSYEQYF.

The V call is TRBV9, the J call TRBJ2-1, with 8 bases identical to TRBD2. Germline values: CDR1 SGDLS, CDR2 YYNGEE. There are 15 residues in the CDR3. V lost 4 bases, J lost 7 bases, and 10 bases stayed unmatched. DNA of the CDR3: TGTGCCAGCAGCAGACTAGCGAGCCTTGGGAATGAGCAGTTCTTC. Amino acids: CASSRLASLGNEQFF.

The gene calls are TRBV2 and TRBJ1-4; D unresolved. Between the trimmed V and J ends, which lost 6 bases and 7 bases, there was a span of 6 bases. Looked up from germline, CDR1 is SNHLY and CDR2 is FYNNEI. The CDR3 has 11 residues. CDR3 sequence (DNA): TGTGCCAGCAGAATAGGTGAAAAACTGTTTTTT. Translated: CASRIGEKLFF.

This clone appeared a few times. The rearrangement uses TRBV7-3 and TRBJ2-3; D might be TRBD2 (7 bases). The germline V gene has CDR1 SGHTA and CDR2 FQGTGA. The CDR3 length is 17 residues. Trimming took off 5 bases at V and 2 bases at J, with 20 bases between the two ends. The CDR3 coding sequence is TGTGCCAGCAGCCGGATCGGGGGGCCCAAGAACACAGATACGCAGTATTTT. Residues: CASSRIGGPKNTDTQYF.

In nucleotides, the CDR3 is TGCGCCAGCAGCCGGGGGACTAGCGGGGGCACAGATACGCAGTATTTT. Protein sequence: CASSRGTSGGTDTQYF. This chain links TRBV4-1 with TRBJ2-3; 13 nucleotides align to TRBD2. Losses at the gene ends were 4 bases for V and 1 base for J; bases not matched to a gene: 2. CDR3 size: 16 residues. Looked up from germline, CDR1 is MGHRA and CDR2 is YSYEKL.

The genes are TRBV5-1 and TRBJ1-2; the D gene is possibly TRBD1 (5 bases). The V end was cut by 0 bases, the J end by 5 bases, with 14 bases between. The CDR3 consists of 15 residues. The germline gives CDR1 SGHRS, CDR2 YFSETQ. The CDR3 reads CASSLVQGDRYGYTF. The CDR3 DNA sequence: TGCGCCAGCAGCTTGGTCCAGGGAGATCGATATGGCTACACCTTC.

This chain connects TRBV5-1 to TRBJ2-3; 7 bases agree with TRBD1. Losses at the gene ends were 2 bases for V and 2 bases for J; bases not matched to a gene: 2. The CDR3 covers 14 residues. CDR1 is SGHRS, CDR2 YFSETQ, per germline. The CDR3 DNA is TGCGCCAGCAGCTTACAGGGGAACACAGATACGCAGTATTTT. The encoded protein is CASSLQGNTDTQYF.

This clone appeared a few times. V usage is TRBV7-2 and J usage is TRBJ2-5; D not resolved. The CDR3 sequence is 14 residues long. The germline V gene encodes CDR1 SGHTA and CDR2 FQGNSA. The germline V and J ends were trimmed by 2 bases and 2 bases, with 9 bases remaining between them. The CDR3 DNA follows: TGTGCCAGCAGCTTAAATAGGCAGCAAGAGACCCAGTACTTC. Translating gives CASSLNRQQETQYF.

Notes on this clone: A far larger clone is only one base removed, so a read error is likely. The CDR3 DNA follows: TGTGCCAACAGTGAAGCTGTAAAACTGACTGAAGCTTTCTTT. Protein: CANSEAVKLTEAFF. The J gene is TRBJ1-1, the V gene TRBV2; D is unclear. This CDR3 is built from 14 residues. In germline, CDR1 is SNHLY, CDR2 FYNNEI.

The gene calls are TRBV6-1 and TRBJ1-2; no clear D gene. V lost 5 bases and J 3 bases, leaving 10 bases between the germline ends. Per the germline V gene, CDR1 is MNHNS and CDR2 is SASEGT. The CDR3 has 13 amino acids. The CDR3 loop is CASSNTGDYGYTF. The CDR3 region has the DNA TGTGCCAGCAGTAACACCGGCGACTATGGCTACACCTTC.

This sequence joins TRBV28 and TRBJ1-2; D ambiguous. The germline CDR1 and CDR2 sequences are MDHEN and SYDVKM. V lost 6 bases and J 4 bases, leaving 15 bases between the germline ends. This CDR3 is 14 amino acids long. CDR3 loop: CASSTDPARYGYTF. Written as DNA, the CDR3 is TGTGCCAGCAGCACGGATCCTGCTCGCTATGGCTACACCTTC.

In its sample, this clone was seen once. This sequence joins TRBV6-6 and TRBJ2-7; D ambiguous. V was cut by 1 base and J by 6 bases, with 4 bases left in between. Per the germline V gene, CDR1 is MNHNY and CDR2 is SVGAGI (reference sequence). The CDR3 extends over 11 amino acids. The CDR3 here is CASSYLGEQYF. The CDR3 DNA sequence: TGTGCCAGCAGTTACTTGGGCGAGCAGTACTTC.

This clone came up many times. This chain uses TRBV6-5 with TRBJ2-5, with 13 bases aligning to TRBD2. The CDR3 is 15 amino acids. Per germline, CDR1 MNHEY and CDR2 SVGAGI. Trimming took 6 bases from V and 2 from J; bases not matched to a gene: 3. The CDR3 spells CASRTTSGRQETQYF. The CDR3 nucleotides are TGTGCCAGCAGGACGACTAGCGGGAGGCAAGAGACCCAGTACTTC.